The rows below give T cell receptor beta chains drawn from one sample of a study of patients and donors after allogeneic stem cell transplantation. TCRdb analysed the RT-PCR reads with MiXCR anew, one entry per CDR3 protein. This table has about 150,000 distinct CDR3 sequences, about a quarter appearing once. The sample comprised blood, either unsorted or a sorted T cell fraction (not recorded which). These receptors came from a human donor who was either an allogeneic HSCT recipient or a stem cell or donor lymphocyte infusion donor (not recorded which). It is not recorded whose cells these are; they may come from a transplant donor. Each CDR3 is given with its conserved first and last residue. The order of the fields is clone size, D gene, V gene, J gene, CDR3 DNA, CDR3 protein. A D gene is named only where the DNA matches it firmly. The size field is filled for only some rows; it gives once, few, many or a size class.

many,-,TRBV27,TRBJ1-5,TGTGCCAGCGGGACCGGAGGCAATCAGCCCCAGCATTTT,CASGTGGNQPQHF
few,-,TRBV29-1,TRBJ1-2,TGCAGCGTTGAGGATGCCAGGGTCGGCTACACCTTC,CSVEDARVGYTF
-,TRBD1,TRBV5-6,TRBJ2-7,TGTGCCAGCAGCGGGGACAGGTCAGGCGACGAGCAGTACTTC,CASSGDRSGDEQYF
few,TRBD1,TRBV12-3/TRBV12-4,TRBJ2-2,TGTGCCAGCAGTCCCTATACAGGGGTCCCCGGGGAGCTGTTTTTT,CASSPYTGVPGELFF
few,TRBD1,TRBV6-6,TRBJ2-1,TGTGCCAGCAGTTGGGACAGCTCCCCTTACAATGAGCAGTTCTTC,CASSWDSSPYNEQFF
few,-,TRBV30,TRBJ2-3,TGTGGAGCAGATACGCAGTATTTT,CGADTQYF
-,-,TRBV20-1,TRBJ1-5,TGCAGTGCTAGAGAGGTGGCCGGAGATCAGCCCCAGCATTTT,CSAREVAGDQPQHF
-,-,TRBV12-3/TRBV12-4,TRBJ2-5,TGTGCCAGCAGGTTGGGGACATCTCAAGAGACCCAGTACTTC,CASRLGTSQETQYF
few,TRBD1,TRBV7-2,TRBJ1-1,TGTGCCAGCAGCACGGGGACAGGGCTTGAAGCTTTCTTT,CASSTGTGLEAFF
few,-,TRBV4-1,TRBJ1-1,TGCGCCAGCAGCCGCCAGACGAAATTCCGGGGTTCGGAGGACACTGAAGCTTTCTTT,CASSRQTKFRGSEDTEAFF
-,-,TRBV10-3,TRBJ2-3,TGTGCCATCAGTGAGACCACCACCACAGATACGCAGTATTTT,CAISETTTTDTQYF
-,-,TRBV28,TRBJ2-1,TGTGCCAGCAGTATCGGGACTCACTACAATGAGCAGTTCTTC,CASSIGTHYNEQFF
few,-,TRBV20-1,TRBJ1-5,TGCAGTGCTACAGAGGCAGGGCTCAATCAGCCCCAGCATTTT,CSATEAGLNQPQHF
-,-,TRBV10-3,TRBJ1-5,TGTGCCATCAGTGTCCTAGGGGAGCCCCAGCATTTT,CAISVLGEPQHF
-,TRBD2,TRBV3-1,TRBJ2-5,TGTGCCAGCAGCCAAGATTTCCCCCTAGCGGGCGGGGAGACCCAGTACTTC,CASSQDFPLAGGETQYF
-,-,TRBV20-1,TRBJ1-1,TGCAGTGCTGAGGGGAGGGATGCCCCTGAAGCTTTCTTT,CSAEGRDAPEAFF
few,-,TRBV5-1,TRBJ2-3,TGCGCCAGCAGCTTCTCCGGACTTTCCACAGATACGCAGTATTTT,CASSFSGLSTDTQYF
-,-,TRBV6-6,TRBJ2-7,TGTGCCAGCAGTTACGAGGCAGCGGCCCCCTACGAGCAGTACTTC,CASSYEAAAPYEQYF
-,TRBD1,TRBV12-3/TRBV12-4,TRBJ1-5,TGTGCCAGCAGTCGAACAGGGGGCGGGCAGCCCCAGCATTTT,CASSRTGGGQPQHF
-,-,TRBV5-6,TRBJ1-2,TGTGCCAGCAACTCGGGCCTCGGTTTATACTATGGCTACACCTTC,CASNSGLGLYYGYTF
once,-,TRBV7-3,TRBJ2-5,TGTGCCAGCAGCATAAATGGAGGGGAAGCGGAGACCCAGTACTTC,CASSINGGEAETQYF
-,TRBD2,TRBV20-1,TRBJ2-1,TGCAGTGCTAGTGGGTTAGCGGGGGTAATAGTGAGTTACAATGAGCAGTTCTTC,CSASGLAGVIVSYNEQFF
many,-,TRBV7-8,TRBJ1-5,TGTGCCAGCAGCTCACGATCCCTCCGGGACAACTGGGCTGATCAGCCCCAGCATTTT,CASSSRSLRDNWADQPQHF
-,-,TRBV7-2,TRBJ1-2,TGTGCCAGCTCGGAAAATTATGGCTACACCTTC,CASSENYGYTF
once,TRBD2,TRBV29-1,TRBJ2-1,TGCAGCGTTGAAGATTATACTAGCGGGAGTAATGAGCAGTTCTTC,CSVEDYTSGSNEQFF
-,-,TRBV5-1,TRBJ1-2,TGCGCCAGCAGCGAGGACAGAAACTATGGCTACACCTTC,CASSEDRNYGYTF